This T cell receptor beta chain was identified during a study of OX40 agonist ivuxolimab in advanced cancers. Study summary: Ivuxolimab doses were 0.01, 0.1, 0.3, 1.5, 3 or 10 mg/kg every 2 weeks. Study-wide findings and caveats: On average, CD8+ T cells had more expanded clones than CD4+. Circulating CD4+ and CD8+ T cells showed clonal expansion by week 6 at 0.1 to 3.0 mg/kg.

The germline gives CDR1 SNHLY, CDR2 FYNNEI. CDR3 length equals 16 residues. Between the trimmed V and J ends, which lost 3 bases and 6 bases, there was a span of 18 bases. Produced via immunoSEQ multiplex PCR; TCRdb's table is partial and in-frame only. The sample comprises 6,000 to 8,000 clones, about two thirds of which are singletons, and roughly 60% rests with the top ten. This clone was seen a few times. Its antigen is as yet unknown. The V and J genes are TRBV2 and TRBJ1-3; D unresolved. The sequence was obtained from an adult with an advanced solid tumor such as melanoma, head and neck, liver or kidney cancer. Sequences were derived from CD4+ or CD8+ T cells sorted from blood, sampled in a trial of the OX40 agonist ivuxolimab. The CDR3 protein is CASSDEAPRYPNTIYF. Here the CDR3 DNA reads TGTGCCAGCAGTGATGAGGCCCCGCGGTACCCAAACACCATATATTTT.